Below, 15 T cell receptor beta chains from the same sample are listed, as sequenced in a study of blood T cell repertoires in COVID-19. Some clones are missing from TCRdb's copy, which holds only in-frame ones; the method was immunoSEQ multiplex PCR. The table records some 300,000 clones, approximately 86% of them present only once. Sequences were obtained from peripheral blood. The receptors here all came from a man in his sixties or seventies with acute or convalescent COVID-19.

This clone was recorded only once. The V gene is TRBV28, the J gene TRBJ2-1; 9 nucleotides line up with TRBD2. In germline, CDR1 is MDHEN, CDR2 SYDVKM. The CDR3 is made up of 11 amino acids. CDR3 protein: CVAGEYNEQFF. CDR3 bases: TGTGTAGCGGGAGAGTACAATGAGCAGTTCTTC.

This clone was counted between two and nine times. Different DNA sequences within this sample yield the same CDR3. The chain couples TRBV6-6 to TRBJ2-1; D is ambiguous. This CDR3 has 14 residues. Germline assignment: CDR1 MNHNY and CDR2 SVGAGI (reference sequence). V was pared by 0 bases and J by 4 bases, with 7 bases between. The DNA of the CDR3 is TGTGCCAGCAGTTACTCTCGGGTATACAATGAGCAGTTCTTC. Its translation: CASSYSRVYNEQFF.

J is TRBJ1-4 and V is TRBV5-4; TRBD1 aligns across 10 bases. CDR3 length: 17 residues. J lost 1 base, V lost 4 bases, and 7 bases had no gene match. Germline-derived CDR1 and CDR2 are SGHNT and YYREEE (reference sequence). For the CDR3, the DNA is TGTGCCAGCAGCCAAAGGACAGGGGGAGAAACTAATGAAAAACTGTTTTTT. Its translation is CASSQRTGGETNEKLFF.

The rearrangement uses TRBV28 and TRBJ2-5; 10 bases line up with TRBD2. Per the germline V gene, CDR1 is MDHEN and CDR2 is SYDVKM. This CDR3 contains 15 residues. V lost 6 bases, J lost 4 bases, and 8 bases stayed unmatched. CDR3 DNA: TGTGCCAGCAGGGAAGAGCGGGGGGGAGTAGAGACCCAGTACTTC. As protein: CASREERGGVETQYF.

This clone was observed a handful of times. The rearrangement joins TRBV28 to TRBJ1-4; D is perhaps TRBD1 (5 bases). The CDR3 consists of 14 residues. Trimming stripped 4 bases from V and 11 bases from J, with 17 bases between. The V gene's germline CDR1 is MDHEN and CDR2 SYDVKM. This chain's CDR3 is CASSSHYGTYKLFF. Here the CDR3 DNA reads TGTGCCAGCAGTTCTCATTATGGGACTTACAAACTGTTTTTT.

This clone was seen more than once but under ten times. The CDR3 nucleotides are TGTGCCAGCAGCGCGGAGAACTATGGCTACACCTTC. Amino acids: CASSAENYGYTF. V gene TRBV9 combines with J gene TRBJ1-2, with D unresolved. CDR1 is SGDLS and CDR2 is YYNGEE in the germline V gene. Trimming shortened V by 3 bases and J by 2 bases, and 5 bases separated the two germline ends. The CDR3 is 12 residues long.

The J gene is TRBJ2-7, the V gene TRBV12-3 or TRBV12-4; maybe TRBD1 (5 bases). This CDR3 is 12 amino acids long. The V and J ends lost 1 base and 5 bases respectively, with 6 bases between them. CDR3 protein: CASSLGTHEQYF. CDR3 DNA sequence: TGTGCCAGCAGTTTAGGGACACACGAGCAGTACTTC.

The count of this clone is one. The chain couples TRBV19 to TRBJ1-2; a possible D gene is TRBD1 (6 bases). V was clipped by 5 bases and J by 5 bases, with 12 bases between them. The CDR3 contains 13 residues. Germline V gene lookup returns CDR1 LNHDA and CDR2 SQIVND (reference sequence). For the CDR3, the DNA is TGTGCCAGTAGTTTGGGGGCTCAATATGGCTACACCTTC. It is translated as CASSLGAQYGYTF.

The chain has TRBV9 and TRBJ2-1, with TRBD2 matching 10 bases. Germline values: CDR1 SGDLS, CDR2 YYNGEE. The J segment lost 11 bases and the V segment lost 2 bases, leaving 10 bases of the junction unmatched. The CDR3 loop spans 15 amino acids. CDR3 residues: CASSVTAGTSAQQFF. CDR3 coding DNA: TGTGCCAGCAGCGTTACGGCCGGGACTAGCGCCCAGCAGTTCTTC.

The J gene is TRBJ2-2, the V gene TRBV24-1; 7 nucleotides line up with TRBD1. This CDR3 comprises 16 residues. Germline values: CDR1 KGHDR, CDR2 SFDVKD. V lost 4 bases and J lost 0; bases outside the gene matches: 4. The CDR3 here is CATSDRQGSNTGELFF. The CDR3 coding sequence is TGTGCCACCAGTGACCGACAGGGCTCGAACACCGGGGAGCTGTTTTTT.

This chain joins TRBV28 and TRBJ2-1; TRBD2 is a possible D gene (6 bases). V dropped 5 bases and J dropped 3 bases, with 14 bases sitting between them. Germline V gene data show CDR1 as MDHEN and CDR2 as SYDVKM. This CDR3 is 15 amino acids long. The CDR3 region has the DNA TGTGCCAGCAGTCCTCCCGGGACTGGCTACAATGAGCAGTTCTTC. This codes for CASSPPGTGYNEQFF.

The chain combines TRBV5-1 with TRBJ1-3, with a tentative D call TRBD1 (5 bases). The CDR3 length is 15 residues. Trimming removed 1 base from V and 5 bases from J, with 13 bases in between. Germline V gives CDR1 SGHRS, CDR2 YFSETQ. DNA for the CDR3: TGCGCCAGCAGCTTGAGGGCAGGGTCCCGAAACACCATATATTTT. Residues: CASSLRAGSRNTIYF.

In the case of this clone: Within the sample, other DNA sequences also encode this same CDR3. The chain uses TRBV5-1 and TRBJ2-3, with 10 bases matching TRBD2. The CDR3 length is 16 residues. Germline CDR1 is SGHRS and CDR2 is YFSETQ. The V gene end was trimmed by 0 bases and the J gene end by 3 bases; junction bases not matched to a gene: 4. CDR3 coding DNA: TGCGCCAGCAGCTTGGAAATAGCGGGAGGAACAGATACGCAGTATTTT. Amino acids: CASSLEIAGGTDTQYF.

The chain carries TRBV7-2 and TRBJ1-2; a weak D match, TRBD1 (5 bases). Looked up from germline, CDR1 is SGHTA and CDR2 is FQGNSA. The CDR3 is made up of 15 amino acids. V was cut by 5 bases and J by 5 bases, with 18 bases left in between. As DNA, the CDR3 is TGTGCCAGCAGCCCGACCTTACAGGAGAGGTATGGCTACACCTTC. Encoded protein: CASSPTLQERYGYTF.

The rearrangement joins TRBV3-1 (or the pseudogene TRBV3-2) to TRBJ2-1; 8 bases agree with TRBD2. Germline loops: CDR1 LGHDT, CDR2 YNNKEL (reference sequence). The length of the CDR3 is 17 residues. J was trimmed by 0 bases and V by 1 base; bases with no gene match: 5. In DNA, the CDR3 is TGTGCCAGCAGCCAAGGCCCCAGCGGGGGCTCCTACAATGAGCAGTTCTTC. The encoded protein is CASSQGPSGGSYNEQFF.